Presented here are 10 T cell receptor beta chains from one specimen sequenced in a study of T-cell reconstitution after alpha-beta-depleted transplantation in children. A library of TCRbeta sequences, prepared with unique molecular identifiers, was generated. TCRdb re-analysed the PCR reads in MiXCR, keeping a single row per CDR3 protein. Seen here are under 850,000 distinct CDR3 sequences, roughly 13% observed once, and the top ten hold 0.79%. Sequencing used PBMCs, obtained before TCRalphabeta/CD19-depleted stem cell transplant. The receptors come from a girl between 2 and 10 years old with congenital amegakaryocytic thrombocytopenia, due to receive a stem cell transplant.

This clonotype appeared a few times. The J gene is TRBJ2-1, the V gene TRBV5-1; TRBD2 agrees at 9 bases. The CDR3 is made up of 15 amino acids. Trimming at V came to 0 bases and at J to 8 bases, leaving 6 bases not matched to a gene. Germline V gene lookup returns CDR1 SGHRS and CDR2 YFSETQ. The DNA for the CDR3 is TGCGCCAGCAGCTTGGTGGCAGCGGGAGGCGATGAGCAGTTCTTC. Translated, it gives CASSLVAAGGDEQFF.

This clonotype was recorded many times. CDR3 region: CSVEVSYNEQFF. DNA for the CDR3: TGCAGCGTTGAAGTCTCCTACAATGAGCAGTTCTTC. The chain uses TRBV29-1 and TRBJ2-1; D gene ambiguous. Trimming stripped 1 base from V and 0 bases from J, with 1 base between. The CDR3 consists of 12 residues. The germline gives CDR1 SQVTM, CDR2 ANQGSEA.

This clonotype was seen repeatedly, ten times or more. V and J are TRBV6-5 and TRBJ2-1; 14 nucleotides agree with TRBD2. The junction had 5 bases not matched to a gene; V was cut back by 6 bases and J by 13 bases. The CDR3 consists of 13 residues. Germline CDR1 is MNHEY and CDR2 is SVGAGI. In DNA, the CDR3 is TGTGCCAGCAGCTTAGGACTAGCGGGAGGTCAGTTCTTC. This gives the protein CASSLGLAGGQFF.

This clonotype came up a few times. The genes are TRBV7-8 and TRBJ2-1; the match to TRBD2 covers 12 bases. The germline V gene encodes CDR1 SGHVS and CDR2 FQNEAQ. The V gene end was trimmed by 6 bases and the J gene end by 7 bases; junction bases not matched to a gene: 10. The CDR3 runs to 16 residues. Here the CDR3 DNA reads TGTGCCAGCAGACCAGGTCCGGGACTAGCGGGTAATGAGCAGTTCTTC. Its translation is CASRPGPGLAGNEQFF.

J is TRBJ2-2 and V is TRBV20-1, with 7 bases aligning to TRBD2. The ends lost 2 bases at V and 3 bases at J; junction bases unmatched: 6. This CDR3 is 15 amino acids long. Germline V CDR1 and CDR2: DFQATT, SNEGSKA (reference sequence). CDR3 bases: TGCAGTGCTAGATTCGCGGGAGTTGACACCGGGGAGCTGTTTTTT. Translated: CSARFAGVDTGELFF.

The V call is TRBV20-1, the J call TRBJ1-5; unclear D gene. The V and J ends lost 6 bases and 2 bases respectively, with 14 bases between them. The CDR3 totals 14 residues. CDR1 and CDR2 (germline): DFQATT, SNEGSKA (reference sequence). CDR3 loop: CSALWGQGNQPQHF. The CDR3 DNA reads TGCAGTGCGCTCTGGGGTCAGGGCAATCAGCCCCAGCATTTT.

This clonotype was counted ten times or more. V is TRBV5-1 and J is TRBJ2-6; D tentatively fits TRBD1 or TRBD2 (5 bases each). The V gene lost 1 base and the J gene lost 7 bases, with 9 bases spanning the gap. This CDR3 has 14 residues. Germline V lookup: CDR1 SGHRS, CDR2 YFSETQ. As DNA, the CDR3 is TGCGCCAGCAGCTTGATGGGGGAAGCCAACGTCCTGACTTTC. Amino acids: CASSLMGEANVLTF.

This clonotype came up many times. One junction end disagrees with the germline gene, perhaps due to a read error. CDR3 DNA: TGTGCCGGCAGGCTCCGTTGGGGCACAGATACGCAGTATTTT. Its translation: CAGRLRWGTDTQYF. The chain combines TRBV2 with TRBJ2-3; no firm D call. Looked up from germline, CDR1 is SNHLY and CDR2 is FYNNEI. This CDR3 has 14 amino acids.

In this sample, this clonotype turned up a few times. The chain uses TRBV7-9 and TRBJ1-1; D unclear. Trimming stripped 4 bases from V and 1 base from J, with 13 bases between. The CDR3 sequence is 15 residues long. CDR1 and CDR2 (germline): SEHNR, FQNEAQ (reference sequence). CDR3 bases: TGTGCCAGCAGCTCCCCCATCGCAGAGAACACTGAAGCTTTCTTT. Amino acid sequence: CASSSPIAENTEAFF.

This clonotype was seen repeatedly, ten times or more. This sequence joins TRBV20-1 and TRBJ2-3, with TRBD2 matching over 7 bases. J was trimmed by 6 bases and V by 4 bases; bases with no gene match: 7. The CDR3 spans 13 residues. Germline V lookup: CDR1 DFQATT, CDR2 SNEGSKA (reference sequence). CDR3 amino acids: CSATGLVADTQYF. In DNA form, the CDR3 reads TGCAGTGCTACCGGACTAGTGGCGGATACGCAGTATTTT.